These 6 T cell receptor beta chains came from one sample sequenced in a study of blood T cell repertoires in COVID-19. Repertoires were generated with immunoSEQ multiplex PCR, while TCRdb's copy carries only in-frame clones and drops some. In the table there are some 100,000 clones, 92% of which are singletons. The material sequenced was peripheral blood. The receptors derive from a man between 45 and 60 years old with active COVID-19.

This chain joins TRBV28 and TRBJ2-1, with 12 bases lining up with TRBD2. Unmatched junction bases numbered 7, after V lost 6 bases and J lost 4 bases. The CDR3 runs 16 residues. Looked up from germline, CDR1 is MDHEN and CDR2 is SYDVKM. This CDR3 reads CASSNQGLAGYNEQFF. The CDR3 DNA reads as TGTGCCAGCAGCAACCAGGGACTAGCGGGTTACAATGAGCAGTTCTTC.

The CDR3: CASSPVLGQTNEKLFF. CDR3 nucleotides: TGTGCCAGCAGTCCCGTTCTGGGGCAGACTAATGAAAAACTGTTTTTT. The chain has TRBV28 and TRBJ1-4; D possibly corresponds to TRBD1 (5 bases). The CDR3 is 16 residues long. From germline, CDR1 is MDHEN and CDR2 SYDVKM. The V and J ends lost 5 bases and 2 bases respectively, with 15 bases between them.

The chain combines TRBV11-2 with TRBJ1-4, with D tentatively TRBD1 (5 bases). This CDR3 comprises 16 residues. Per the germline V gene, CDR1 is SGHAT and CDR2 is FQNNGV. Trimming took off 0 bases at V and 7 bases at J, with 15 bases between the two ends. As DNA, the CDR3 is TGTGCCAGCAGCTTAGATATTGGGCGGGGGGTTGAAAAACTGTTTTTT. This gives the protein CASSLDIGRGVEKLFF.

The rearrangement joins TRBV5-1 to TRBJ2-2, with TRBD1 as a possible D gene (6 bases). V was pared by 0 bases and J by 4 bases, with 16 bases between. Germline V gives CDR1 SGHRS, CDR2 YFSETQ. This CDR3 contains 17 residues. CDR3 sequence (DNA): TGCGCCAGCAGCTTGGCCCCAATTAAACAGGGCACCGGGGAGCTGTTTTTT. Protein product: CASSLAPIKQGTGELFF.

The chain uses TRBV15 and TRBJ1-4; D is unresolved. Germline V CDR1 and CDR2: LNHNV, YYDKDF (reference sequence). With 3 bases removed from V and 5 bases from J, the gap between germline ends came to 7 bases. CDR3 length: 13 residues. CDR3 coding DNA: TGTGCCACCAGCAGTCGGGTGAATGAAAAACTGTTTTTT. Translating gives CATSSRVNEKLFF.

The chain links TRBV11-2 to TRBJ2-1; D gene uncertain. V was shortened by 0 bases and J by 9 bases, with 6 bases between the two germline ends. This CDR3 contains 12 residues. CDR1 and CDR2 from the germline V gene are SGHAT and FQNNGV. CDR3 loop: CASSLETGEQFF. DNA of the CDR3: TGTGCCAGCAGCTTAGAGACTGGTGAGCAGTTCTTC.